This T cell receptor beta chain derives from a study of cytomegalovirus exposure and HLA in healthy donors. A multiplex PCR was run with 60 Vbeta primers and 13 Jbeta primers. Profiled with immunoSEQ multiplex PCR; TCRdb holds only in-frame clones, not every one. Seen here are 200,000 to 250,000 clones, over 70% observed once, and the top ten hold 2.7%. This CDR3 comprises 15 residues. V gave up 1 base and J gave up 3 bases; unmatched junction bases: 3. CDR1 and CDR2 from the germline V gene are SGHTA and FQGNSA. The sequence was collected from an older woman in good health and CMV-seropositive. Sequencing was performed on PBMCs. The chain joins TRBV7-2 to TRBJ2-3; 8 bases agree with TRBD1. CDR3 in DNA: TGTGCCAGCAGCTTAGGTCAGGGGGCAACAGATACGCAGTATTTT. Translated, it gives CASSLGQGATDTQYF.